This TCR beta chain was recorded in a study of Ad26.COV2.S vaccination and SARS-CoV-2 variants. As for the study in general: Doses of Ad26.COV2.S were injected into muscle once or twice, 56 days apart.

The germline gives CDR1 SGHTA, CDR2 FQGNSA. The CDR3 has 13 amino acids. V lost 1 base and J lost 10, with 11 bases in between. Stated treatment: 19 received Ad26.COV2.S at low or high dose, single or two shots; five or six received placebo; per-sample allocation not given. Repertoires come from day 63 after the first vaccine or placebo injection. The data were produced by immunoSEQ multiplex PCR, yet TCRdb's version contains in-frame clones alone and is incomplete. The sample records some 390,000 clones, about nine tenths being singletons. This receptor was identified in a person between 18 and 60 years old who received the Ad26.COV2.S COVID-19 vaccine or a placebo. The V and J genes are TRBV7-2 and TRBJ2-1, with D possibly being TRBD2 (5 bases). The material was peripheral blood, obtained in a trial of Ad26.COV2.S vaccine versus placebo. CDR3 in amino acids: CASSLVITGEQFF. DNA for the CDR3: TGTGCCAGCAGCTTAGTAATTACGGGGGAGCAGTTCTTC.